This passage covers 21 T cell receptor beta chains from one sample sequenced in a study of T cell repertoires in cytomegalovirus infection (dated by TCRdb to about 2019). TCRdb shows the sequencer as Illumina HiSeq 1500. TCRdb reanalyzed the raw reads on its own, using fastp at Q25 for trimming and MiXCR for clone calling, and kept in-frame beta chains. Each entry is one CDR3 protein sequence, shown with its most common DNA and genes. The sample includes around 240,000 distinct CDR3 sequences, with 20% to 25% observed a single time. Of the sample, 15% to 20% is held by the ten largest clones. The sample consisted of CD8+ T cells from PBMCs. The receptors were sampled from a human donor in good health (CMV status not recorded). Some clones in this sample may be carry-over from other donors' samples.

Concerning this clonotype: A read error may explain this, as a much larger clone is one base away. This chain connects TRBV7-2 to TRBJ2-3; 8 nucleotides line up with TRBD2. The germline V gene encodes CDR1 SGHTA and CDR2 FQGNSA. The CDR3 extends over 17 amino acids. CDR3 bases: TGTGCCAGCAGCTCCACGAGCGGGAGCGGGGTTACAGATATGCAGTATTTT. It yields the protein CASSSTSGSGVTDMQYF.

This chain uses TRBV7-7 with TRBJ2-1, with D possibly called TRBD1 or TRBD2 (6 bases each). The CDR3 contains 15 residues. CDR1 is SSHAT and CDR2 is FNYEAQ in the germline V gene (reference sequence). The V end lost 1 base, the J end lost 5 bases, and 12 bases lay between the germline ends. CDR3 sequence: CASSLEGGLNNEQFF. The CDR3 bases are TGTGCCAGCAGCTTAGAAGGGGGACTGAACAATGAGCAGTTCTTC.

This clonotype was picked up many times. The rearrangement joins TRBV4-1 to TRBJ2-7; 8 bases are shared with TRBD2. Germline V gene data show CDR1 as MGHRA and CDR2 as YSYEKL. Germline trimming cut 0 bases from V and 1 base from J; bases unmatched to any gene: 8. The CDR3 spans 17 residues. The CDR3 DNA follows: TGCGCCAGCAGCCAAGATACCGGGGGGGCCCTATCCTACGAGCAGTACTTC. Its protein product is CASSQDTGGALSYEQYF.

The sample holds a few counts of this clonotype. This rearrangement joins TRBV28 to TRBJ2-2; D possibly matches TRBD1 or TRBD2 (5 bases each). The V and J ends lost 2 bases and 5 bases respectively, with 18 bases between them. Germline CDR1 MDHEN, CDR2 SYDVKM. CDR3 length: 17 residues. This CDR3 is CASSLISGPKETGELFF. CDR3 DNA: TGTGCCAGCAGTTTAATCTCGGGGCCGAAAGAGACCGGGGAGCTGTTTTTT.

This clonotype came up a few times. The chain is built from TRBV28 and TRBJ2-7; weak D call: TRBD2 (5 bases). CDR1 is MDHEN and CDR2 is SYDVKM in the germline V gene. CDR3 length equals 16 residues. V was shortened by 6 bases and J by 1 base, with 19 bases between the two germline ends. CDR3 residues: CASSLDLGMGSYEQYF. CDR3 in DNA: TGTGCCAGCAGCCTGGACTTGGGGATGGGATCCTACGAGCAGTACTTC.

This clonotype was detected only a few times. The chain links TRBV2 to TRBJ2-5; maybe TRBD2 (6 bases). Trimming left V 3 bases short and J 5 bases short, with 19 bases between. The CDR3 has 16 amino acids. Germline V lookup: CDR1 SNHLY, CDR2 FYNNEI. The CDR3 reads CASSDRPGTLGETQYF. The CDR3 nucleotides are TGTGCCAGCAGTGATCGGCCCGGGACTCTAGGGGAGACCCAGTACTTC. The entire variable domain, with the rest obtained from reference TRBV2 and TRBJ2-5, is as follows: EPEVTQTPSHQVTQMGQEVILRCVPISNHLYFYWYRQILGQKVEFLVSFYNNEISEKSEIFDDQFSVERPDGSNFTLKIRSTKLEDSAMYFCASSDRPGTLGETQYFGPGTRLLVL.

This clonotype was counted only a few times. The chain carries TRBV7-8 and TRBJ2-5; D is unresolved. The CDR3 is 11 amino acids. V lost 8 bases, J lost 2 bases, and 6 bases lay in between. Germline V gives CDR1 SGHVS, CDR2 FQNEAQ. The CDR3 loop is CASVAQETQYF. The CDR3 DNA reads TGTGCCAGCGTGGCTCAAGAGACCCAGTACTTC.

This clonotype was detected only a few times. The DNA of the CDR3 is TGTGCCAGCAGGGACAGGGGAACGGGCTACGAGCAGTACTTC. Its protein is CASRDRGTGYEQYF. The rearrangement links TRBV14 to TRBJ2-7; 9 nucleotides agree with TRBD1. The CDR3 is 14 residues long. Germline V CDR1 and CDR2: SGHDN, FVKESK. V shed 6 bases, J shed 3 bases, and the junction held 6 bases outside the gene matches.

The chain has TRBV7-9 and TRBJ2-1, with D unclear. Germline V gene lookup returns CDR1 SEHNR and CDR2 FQNEAQ (reference sequence). This CDR3 region has 12 residues. V was trimmed by 5 bases and J by 12 bases, leaving 14 bases between them. The CDR3 DNA reads as TGTGCCAGCAGCCTCGATGGATGGGGGCAGTTCTTC. This encodes CASSLDGWGQFF.

This clonotype was observed a handful of times. This chain connects TRBV5-1 to TRBJ2-6; D unresolved. CDR1 is SGHRS and CDR2 is YFSETQ in the germline V gene. CDR3 size: 14 residues. The ends were cut back, 1 base at V and 1 base at J, with 3 bases in the middle. The CDR3 region has the DNA TGCGCCAGCAGCTTGAGTTCTGGGGCCAACGTCCTGACTTTC. As protein: CASSLSSGANVLTF.

This clonotype was observed at least ten times. V usage is TRBV7-2 and J usage is TRBJ1-5, with 9 bases lining up with TRBD1. The CDR3 is 15 amino acids. V gave up 2 bases and J gave up 6 bases; unmatched junction bases: 5. Germline V gives CDR1 SGHTA, CDR2 FQGNSA. This chain's CDR3 is CASSLTQGAGQPQHF. The CDR3 DNA follows: TGTGCCAGCAGCTTAACACAGGGGGCCGGTCAGCCCCAGCATTTT.

V gene TRBV29-1 combines with J gene TRBJ1-2; no firm D call. Trimming took 1 base from V and 0 from J, leaving 9 bases between them. The CDR3 runs 14 residues. CDR1 SQVTM and CDR2 ANQGSEA come from the germline V gene. CDR3 loop: CSVEGPVTNYGYTF. The CDR3 DNA sequence: TGCAGCGTTGAAGGTCCTGTCACTAACTATGGCTACACCTTC. Full variable domain (rest looked up from reference TRBV29-1 and TRBJ1-2): SAVISQKPSRDICQRGTSLTIQCQVDSQVTMMFWYRQQPGQSLTLIATANQGSEATYESGFVIDKFPISRPNLTFSTLTVSNMSPEDSSIYLCSVEGPVTNYGYTFGSGTRLTVV.

In this sample, this clonotype turned up many times. V is TRBV25-1 and J is TRBJ2-2; D is uncertain. Trimming stripped 1 base from V and 5 bases from J, with 20 bases between. The CDR3 is 18 amino acids. Germline assignment: CDR1 MGHDK and CDR2 SYGVNS. CDR3 DNA sequence: TGTGCCAGCAGTGAATCGGTGGTCCGGGCCACAGCAACCGGGGAGCTGTTTTTT. This sequence encodes CASSESVVRATATGELFF.

The rearrangement uses TRBV27 and TRBJ2-7, with D tentatively TRBD1 (5 bases). The length of the CDR3 is 12 residues. V gave up 5 bases and J gave up 7 bases, with 12 bases separating them. Germline loops: CDR1 MNHEY, CDR2 SMNVEV (reference sequence). The CDR3 loop is CASSLTAGEQYF. In DNA form, the CDR3 reads TGTGCCAGCAGTCTGACGGCAGGGGAGCAGTACTTC.

The chain links TRBV7-9 to TRBJ1-1; the D is unclear. The V end lost 6 bases, the J end lost 1 base, and 9 bases lay between the germline ends. Per the germline V gene, CDR1 is SEHNR and CDR2 is FQNEAQ (reference sequence). The CDR3 runs to 13 residues. The CDR3 coding sequence is TGTGCCAGCAGGACTCGGACGAACACTGAAGCTTTCTTT. As protein: CASRTRTNTEAFF.

This clonotype was found many times. The chain carries TRBV7-9 and TRBJ1-1; 7 bases map to TRBD1. The CDR3 runs to 11 residues. Germline CDR1 SEHNR, CDR2 FQNEAQ (reference sequence). V dropped 6 bases and J dropped 8; count of bases not matched to a gene: 3. The CDR3, as DNA: TGTGCCAGCAGGTCAGGGGGGGAAGCTTTCTTT. Translating it yields CASRSGGEAFF.

This clonotype has a count of ten or more. The genes are TRBV7-6 and TRBJ2-3, with D uncertain. The germline CDR1 and CDR2 sequences are SGHVS and FNYEAQ. The germline V and J ends were trimmed by 7 bases and 0 bases, with 14 bases remaining between them. The CDR3 extends over 15 amino acids. In DNA, the CDR3 is TGTGCCAGCACCCAATCCATCGCTAGCACAGATACGCAGTATTTT. Amino acids: CASTQSIASTDTQYF.

This clonotype has a handful of counts. The chain carries TRBV6-5 and TRBJ2-2; a possible D gene is TRBD1 (5 bases). The CDR3 has 15 amino acids. V lost 2 bases, J lost 4 bases, and 11 bases lay in between. CDR1 is MNHEY and CDR2 is SVGAGI in the germline V gene. DNA for the CDR3: TGTGCCAGCAGTTACGGCGCAGGGTCCACCGGGGAGCTGTTTTTT. Translated: CASSYGAGSTGELFF.

The V gene is TRBV28, the J gene TRBJ2-2; 9 bases fit TRBD2. Germline CDR1 and CDR2: MDHEN and SYDVKM. Losses at the gene ends were 3 bases for V and 3 bases for J; bases not matched to a gene: 2. CDR3 length: 15 residues. The CDR3 loop reads CASSLWTSDTGELFF. CDR3 bases: TGTGCCAGCAGTTTGTGGACTAGCGACACCGGGGAGCTGTTTTTT.

CDR3 sequence (DNA): TGTGCCAGCAGTGGGGGACAGTCCGTGGAAGCTTTCTTT. Protein: CASSGGQSVEAFF. This rearrangement joins TRBV2 to TRBJ1-1; 7 bases map to TRBD1. The V gene end was trimmed by 4 bases and the J gene end by 8 bases; junction bases not matched to a gene: 7. Germline V gene sequence: CDR1 SNHLY, CDR2 FYNNEI. This CDR3 is 13 amino acids long.

This clonotype was seen more than once but under ten times. V is TRBV19 and J is TRBJ1-1; possibly TRBD1 for D (6 bases). Germline CDR1 is LNHDA and CDR2 is SQIVND (reference sequence). Trimming cost V 3 bases and J 9 bases, with 14 bases left between them. The CDR3 totals 13 residues. CDR3 protein: CASSIWGAGQAFF. The CDR3 DNA sequence: TGTGCCAGTAGTATTTGGGGGGCAGGTCAAGCTTTCTTT. The whole variable domain, remainder taken from reference TRBV19 and TRBJ1-1, is DGGITQSPKYLFRKEGQNVTLSCEQNLNHDAMYWYRQDPGQGLRLIYYSQIVNDFQKGDIAEGYSVSREKKESFPLTVTSAQKNPTAFYLCASSIWGAGQAFFGQGTRLTVV.